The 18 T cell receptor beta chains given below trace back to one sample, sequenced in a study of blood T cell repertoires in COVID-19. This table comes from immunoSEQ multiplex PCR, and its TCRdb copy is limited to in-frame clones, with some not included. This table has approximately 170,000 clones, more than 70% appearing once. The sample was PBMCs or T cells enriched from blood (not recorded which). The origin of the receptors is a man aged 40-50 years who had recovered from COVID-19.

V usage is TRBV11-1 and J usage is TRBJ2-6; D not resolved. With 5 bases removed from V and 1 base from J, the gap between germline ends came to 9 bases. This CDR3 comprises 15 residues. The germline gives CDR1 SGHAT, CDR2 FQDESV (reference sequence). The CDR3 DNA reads TGTGCCAGCAGCCCAGTCCTGTCTGGGGCCAACGTCCTGACTTTC. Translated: CASSPVLSGANVLTF.

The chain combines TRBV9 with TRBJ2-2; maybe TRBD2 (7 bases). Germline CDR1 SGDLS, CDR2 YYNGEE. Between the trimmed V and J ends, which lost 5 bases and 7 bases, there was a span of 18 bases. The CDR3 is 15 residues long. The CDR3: CASRGGGKYIGELFF. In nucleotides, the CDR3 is TGTGCCAGCAGAGGGGGAGGGAAGTATATCGGGGAGCTGTTTTTT. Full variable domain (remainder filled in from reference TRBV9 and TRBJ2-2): DSGVTQTPKHLITATGQRVTLRCSPRSGDLSVYWYQQSLDQGLQFLIQYYNGEERAKGNILERFSAQQFPDLHSELNLSSLELGDSALYFCASRGGGKYIGELFFGEGSRLTVL.

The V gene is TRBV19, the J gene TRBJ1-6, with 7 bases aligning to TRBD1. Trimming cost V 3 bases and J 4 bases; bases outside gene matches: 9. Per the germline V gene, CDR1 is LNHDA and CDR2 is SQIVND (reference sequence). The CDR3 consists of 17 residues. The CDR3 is CASSIAGTAAYNSPLHF. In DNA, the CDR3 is TGTGCCAGTAGTATTGCGGGGACAGCCGCTTATAATTCACCCCTCCACTTT. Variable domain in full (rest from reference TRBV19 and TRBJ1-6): DGGITQSPKYLFRKEGQNVTLSCEQNLNHDAMYWYRQDPGQGLRLIYYSQIVNDFQKGDIAEGYSVSREKKESFPLTVTSAQKNPTAFYLCASSIAGTAAYNSPLHFGNGTRLTVT.

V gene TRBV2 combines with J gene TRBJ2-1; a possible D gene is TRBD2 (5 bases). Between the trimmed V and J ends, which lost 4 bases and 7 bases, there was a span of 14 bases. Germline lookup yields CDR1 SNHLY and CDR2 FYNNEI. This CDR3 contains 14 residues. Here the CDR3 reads CASSGNLAWNEQFF. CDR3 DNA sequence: TGTGCCAGCAGTGGGAACCTAGCATGGAATGAGCAGTTCTTC. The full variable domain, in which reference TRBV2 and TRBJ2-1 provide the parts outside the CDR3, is EPEVTQTPSHQVTQMGQEVILRCVPISNHLYFYWYRQILGQKVEFLVSFYNNEISEKSEIFDDQFSVERPDGSNFTLKIRSTKLEDSAMYFCASSGNLAWNEQFFGPGTRLTVL.

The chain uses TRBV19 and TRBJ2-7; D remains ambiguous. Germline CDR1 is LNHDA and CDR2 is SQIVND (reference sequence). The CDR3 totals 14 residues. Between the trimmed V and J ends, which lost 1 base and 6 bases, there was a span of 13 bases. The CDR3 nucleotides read TGTGCCAGTAGTATAGTCGGCAGCGTGAGCGAGCAGTACTTC. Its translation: CASSIVGSVSEQYF.

The CDR3 reads CASSLYDRVVTEAFF. The CDR3, as DNA: TGTGCCAGCAGCTTGTATGACCGGGTAGTGACTGAAGCTTTCTTT. The chain has TRBV5-6 and TRBJ1-1, with D unresolved. Trimming left V 1 base short and J 5 bases short, with 15 bases between. Germline CDR1 reads SGHDT; CDR2 reads YYEEEE. This CDR3 comprises 15 residues.

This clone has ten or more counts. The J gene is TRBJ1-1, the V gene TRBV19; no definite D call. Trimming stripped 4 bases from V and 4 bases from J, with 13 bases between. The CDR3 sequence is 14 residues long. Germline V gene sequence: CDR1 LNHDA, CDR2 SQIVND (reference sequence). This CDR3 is CASSTDGWSTEAFF. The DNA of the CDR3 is TGTGCCAGTAGTACCGACGGGTGGAGCACTGAAGCTTTCTTT.

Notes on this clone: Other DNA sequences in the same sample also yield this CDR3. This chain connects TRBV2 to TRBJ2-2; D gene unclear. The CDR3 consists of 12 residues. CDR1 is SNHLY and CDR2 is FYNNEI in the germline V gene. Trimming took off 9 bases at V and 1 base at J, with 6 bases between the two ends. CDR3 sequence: CASRLNTGELFF. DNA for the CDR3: TGTGCCAGTCGACTGAACACCGGGGAGCTGTTTTTT.

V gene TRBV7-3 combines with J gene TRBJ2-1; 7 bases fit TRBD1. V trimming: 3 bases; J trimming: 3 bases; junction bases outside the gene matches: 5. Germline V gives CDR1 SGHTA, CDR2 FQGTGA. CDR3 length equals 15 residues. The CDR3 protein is CASSLTGSHYNEQFF. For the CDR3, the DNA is TGTGCCAGCAGCTTGACAGGGTCCCACTACAATGAGCAGTTCTTC.

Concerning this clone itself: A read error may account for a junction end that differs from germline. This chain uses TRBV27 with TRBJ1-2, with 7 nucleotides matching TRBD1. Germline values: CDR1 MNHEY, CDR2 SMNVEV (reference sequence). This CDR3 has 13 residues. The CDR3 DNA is TGTGCCAGCAGTTCCTCGAGCCGCAGGGGGACATCTTTC. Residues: CASSSSSRRGTSF.

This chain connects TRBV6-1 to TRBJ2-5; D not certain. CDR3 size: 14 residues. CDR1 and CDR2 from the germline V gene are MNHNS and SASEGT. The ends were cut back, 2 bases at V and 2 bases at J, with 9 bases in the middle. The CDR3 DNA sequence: TGTGCCAGCAGTGAAATGATCAGTCAAGAGACCCAGTACTTC. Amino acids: CASSEMISQETQYF.

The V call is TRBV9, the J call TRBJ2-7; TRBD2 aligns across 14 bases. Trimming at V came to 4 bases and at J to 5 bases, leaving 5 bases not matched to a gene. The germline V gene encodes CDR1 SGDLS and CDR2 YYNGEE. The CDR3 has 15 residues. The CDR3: CASSMTSGGANEQYF. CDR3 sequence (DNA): TGTGCCAGCAGCATGACTAGCGGGGGGGCCAACGAGCAGTACTTC.

The chain's CDR3 is CASSREPPGQATYEQYF. CDR3 nucleotides: TGCGCCAGCAGCCGAGAACCTCCGGGACAGGCTACCTACGAGCAGTACTTC. V is TRBV4-1 and J is TRBJ2-7, with 8 bases that match TRBD1. Germline CDR1 is MGHRA and CDR2 is YSYEKL. V was clipped by 4 bases and J by 2 bases; unmatched bases: 13. The CDR3 covers 17 residues.

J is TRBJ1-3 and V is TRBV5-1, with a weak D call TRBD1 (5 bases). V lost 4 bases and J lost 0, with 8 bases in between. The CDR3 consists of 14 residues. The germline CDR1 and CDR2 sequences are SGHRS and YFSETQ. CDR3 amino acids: CASSTDSSGNTIYF. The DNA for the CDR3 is TGCGCCAGCAGCACCGACAGCTCTGGAAACACCATATATTTT.

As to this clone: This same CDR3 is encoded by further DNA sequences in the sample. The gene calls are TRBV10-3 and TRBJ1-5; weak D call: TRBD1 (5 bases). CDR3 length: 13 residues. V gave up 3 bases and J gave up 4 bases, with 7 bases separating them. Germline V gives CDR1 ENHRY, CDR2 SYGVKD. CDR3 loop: CAISDRENQPQHF. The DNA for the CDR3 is TGTGCCATCAGTGACAGGGAAAATCAGCCCCAGCATTTT.

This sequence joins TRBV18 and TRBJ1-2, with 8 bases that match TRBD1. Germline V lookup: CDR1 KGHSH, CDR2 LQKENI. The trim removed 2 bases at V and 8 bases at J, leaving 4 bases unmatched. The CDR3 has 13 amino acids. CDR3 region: CASSPLQGEGYTF. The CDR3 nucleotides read TGTGCCAGCTCACCATTACAGGGGGAGGGCTACACCTTC.

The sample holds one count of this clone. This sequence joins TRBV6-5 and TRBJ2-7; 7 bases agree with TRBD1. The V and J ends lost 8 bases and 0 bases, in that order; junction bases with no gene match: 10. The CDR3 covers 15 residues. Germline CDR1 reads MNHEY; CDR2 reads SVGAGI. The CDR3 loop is CASRVQTGPSYEQYF. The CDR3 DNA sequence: TGTGCCAGCCGAGTTCAGACAGGGCCCTCCTACGAGCAGTACTTC.

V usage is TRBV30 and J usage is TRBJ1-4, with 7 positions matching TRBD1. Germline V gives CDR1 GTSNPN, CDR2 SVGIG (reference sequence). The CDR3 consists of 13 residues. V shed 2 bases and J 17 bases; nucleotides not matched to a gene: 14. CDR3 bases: TGTGCCTGGAGTACCAGGGGGGACCGACCACTATTTTTT. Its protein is CAWSTRGDRPLFF.